Shown below are 16 T cell receptor beta chains from a single sample sequenced in a study of human T cells and chemical hapten exposure. TCRdb called the RACE reads again in MiXCR, with one record for every CDR3 protein. Among roughly 380,000 distinct CDR3 sequences, approximately 5.1% were seen once, and the ten largest hold 2% to 3%. Indicated time point: pre-sensitization, week 0. Treatment specified: therapeutic diphenylcyclopropenone sensitization with weekly scalp DPC. The sample here was whole blood, taken in connection with sensitization to the hapten diphenylcyclopropenone (DPC). Receptor source: a woman aged 45-60 years with alopecia areata. Some clones in this sample may be carry-over from other donors' samples.

This clonotype was found many times. The J gene is TRBJ2-1, the V gene TRBV29-1, with D maybe TRBD2 (5 bases). This CDR3 has 15 residues. V was trimmed by 4 bases and J by 0 bases, leaving 13 bases between them. Germline V gene data show CDR1 as SQVTM and CDR2 as ANQGSEA. CDR3 loop: CSVGGSGNSYNEQFF. CDR3 in DNA: TGCAGCGTTGGGGGATCGGGGAACTCCTACAATGAGCAGTTCTTC.

This clonotype was observed many times. The CDR3 DNA reads as TGTGCCAGCAGCCAAACACGGGAGCTAGGCTATGGCTACACCTTC. Amino acid sequence: CASSQTRELGYGYTF. This chain uses TRBV3-1 with TRBJ1-2, with unresolved D. V lost 2 bases and J 4 bases, leaving 14 bases between the germline ends. From germline, CDR1 is LGHDT and CDR2 YNNKEL (reference sequence). The CDR3 is made up of 15 amino acids.

This clonotype has only a few counts. This chain links TRBV5-6 with TRBJ2-5; 8 bases line up with TRBD2. V trimming: 3 bases; J trimming: 4 bases; junction bases outside the gene matches: 8. Per the germline V gene, CDR1 is SGHDT and CDR2 is YYEEEE. This CDR3 contains 15 residues. In DNA form, the CDR3 reads TGTGCCAGCAGCTCTATCGACCGGGGGGGAGAGACCCAGTACTTC. This translates into CASSSIDRGGETQYF.

This clonotype has a handful of counts. CDR3 nucleotides: TGTGCCAGCAGTTTAACCAGCCGGGGCAGGGCGATATCTAACTATGGCTACACCTTC. The encoded protein is CASSLTSRGRAISNYGYTF. The chain couples TRBV27 to TRBJ1-2; tentative D call: TRBD1 (5 bases). The CDR3 consists of 19 residues. V was trimmed by 2 bases and J by 0 bases, leaving 22 bases between them. Germline CDR1 and CDR2: MNHEY and SMNVEV (reference sequence).

In its sample, this clonotype was seen many times. The V gene is TRBV3-1, the J gene TRBJ2-3; unclear D gene. The CDR3 length is 11 residues. Trimming shortened V by 1 base and J by 9 bases, and 5 bases separated the two germline ends. Germline V CDR1 and CDR2: LGHDT, YNNKEL (reference sequence). For the CDR3, the DNA is TGTGCCAGCAGCCAAGTAGGGACGCAGTATTTT. It yields the protein CASSQVGTQYF.

This clonotype occurred many times. The V gene is TRBV5-6, the J gene TRBJ2-7; D possibly corresponds to TRBD2 (5 bases). Trimming left V 3 bases short and J 2 bases short, with 15 bases between. CDR3 length equals 15 residues. The germline V gene encodes CDR1 SGHDT and CDR2 YYEEEE. Written as DNA, the CDR3 is TGTGCCAGCAGCTCCGGTCGGGATAGGACCTACGAGCAGTACTTC. It translates to CASSSGRDRTYEQYF.

This clonotype has more than one count but fewer than ten. This chain links TRBV7-8 with TRBJ2-3; D might be TRBD1 (6 bases). The CDR3 extends over 14 amino acids. V was shortened by 3 bases and J by 4 bases, with 11 bases between the two germline ends. Looked up from germline, CDR1 is SGHVS and CDR2 is FQNEAQ. CDR3 sequence: CASSFRGNPDTQYF. DNA of the CDR3: TGTGCCAGCAGCTTCAGGGGCAACCCAGATACGCAGTATTTT.

This clonotype was counted many times. The chain recombines TRBV12-3 or TRBV12-4 with TRBJ2-2, with D possibly TRBD1 on 5 matching bases. V dropped 8 bases and J dropped 0 bases, with 10 bases sitting between them. This CDR3 has 14 residues. CDR3 sequence reads: CASWGLTNTGELFF. CDR3 nucleotides: TGTGCCAGCTGGGGCCTGACGAACACCGGGGAGCTGTTTTTT.

This clonotype turned up a few times. The CDR3 loop reads CASSPGAGMNTEAFF. The DNA of the CDR3 is TGTGCCAGCAGTCCAGGGGCAGGCATGAACACTGAAGCTTTCTTT. The V and J genes are TRBV2 and TRBJ1-1; perhaps TRBD1 as D (6 bases). The CDR3 loop spans 15 amino acids. Between the trimmed V and J ends, which lost 5 bases and 0 bases, there was a span of 13 bases. CDR1 is SNHLY, CDR2 FYNNEI, per germline.

This clonotype was observed at least ten times. The chain joins TRBV27 to TRBJ2-7; no firm D call. This CDR3 spans 12 amino acids. With 8 bases removed from V and 3 bases from J, the gap between germline ends came to 11 bases. Germline V gene sequence: CDR1 MNHEY, CDR2 SMNVEV (reference sequence). For the CDR3, the DNA is TGTGCCAGCGGATATTCATTCTACGAGCAGTACTTC. Protein product: CASGYSFYEQYF.

This clonotype has just a few counts. The chain combines TRBV5-5 with TRBJ1-1; D is possibly TRBD1 (6 bases). Germline V gene data show CDR1 as SGHKS and CDR2 as YYEKEE (reference sequence). The CDR3 extends over 14 amino acids. Between the trimmed V and J ends, which lost 3 bases and 5 bases, there was a span of 14 bases. The CDR3 DNA is TGTGCCAGCAGCTGGTCCGGGGGGCAAACTGAAGCTTTCTTT. It translates to CASSWSGGQTEAFF.

The chain employs TRBV7-6 and TRBJ2-3, with TRBD1 identical over 8 bases. This CDR3 spans 16 amino acids. Losses at the gene ends were 3 bases for V and 1 base for J; bases not matched to a gene: 6. Germline V gives CDR1 SGHVS, CDR2 FNYEAQ. For the CDR3, the DNA is TGTGCCAGCAGCTTCGCCACGGGACAGGGCACAGATACGCAGTATTTT. This encodes CASSFATGQGTDTQYF.

This clonotype was recorded a few times. The chain employs TRBV5-1 and TRBJ2-1; possibly TRBD2 for D (6 bases). Germline loops: CDR1 SGHRS, CDR2 YFSETQ. Trimming cost V 4 bases and J 0 bases, with 20 bases left between them. The CDR3 has 18 amino acids. CDR3 coding DNA: TGCGCCAGCAGCCGCCGGGGGAGAGGGCTAAGCTCCTACAATGAGCAGTTCTTC. Encoded protein: CASSRRGRGLSSYNEQFF.

This clonotype turned up a few times. This rearrangement joins TRBV25-1 to TRBJ2-7, with 8 positions matching TRBD2. The CDR3 contains 17 residues. J lost 5 bases, V lost 0 bases, and 12 bases had no gene match. Per the germline V gene, CDR1 is MGHDK and CDR2 is SYGVNS. CDR3 loop: CASSEYVNPAGDHEQYF. The CDR3 bases are TGTGCCAGCAGTGAATATGTGAATCCAGCGGGAGACCACGAGCAGTACTTC.

This rearrangement joins TRBV27 to TRBJ1-1, with D tentatively TRBD1 (6 bases). Per germline, CDR1 MNHEY and CDR2 SMNVEV (reference sequence). Trimming removed 3 bases at V and 8 bases at J, with 13 bases between. The CDR3 totals 13 residues. CDR3 residues: CASSFGTPKEAFF. Written as DNA, the CDR3 is TGTGCCAGCAGTTTCGGGACACCCAAGGAAGCTTTCTTT.

The J gene is TRBJ1-2, the V gene TRBV20-1; maybe TRBD1 (5 bases). V was cut by 6 bases and J by 0 bases, with 17 bases left in between. Per the germline V gene, CDR1 is DFQATT and CDR2 is SNEGSKA (reference sequence). The CDR3 contains 15 residues. The CDR3 nucleotides read TGCAGTGCCCCCGGGGGATTAAGCCCTAACTATGGCTACACCTTC. Protein sequence: CSAPGGLSPNYGYTF.